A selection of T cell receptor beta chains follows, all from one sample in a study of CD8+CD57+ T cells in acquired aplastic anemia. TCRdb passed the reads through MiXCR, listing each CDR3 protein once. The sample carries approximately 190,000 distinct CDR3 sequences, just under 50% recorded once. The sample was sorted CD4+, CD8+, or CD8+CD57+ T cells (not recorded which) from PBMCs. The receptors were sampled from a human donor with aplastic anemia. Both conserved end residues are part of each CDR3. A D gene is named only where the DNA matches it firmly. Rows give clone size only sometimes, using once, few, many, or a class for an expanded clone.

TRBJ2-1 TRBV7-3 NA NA CASSLSTGTMDEQFF TGTGCCAGCAGCTTATCGACCGGGACGATGGATGAGCAGTTCTTC
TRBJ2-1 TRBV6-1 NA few CASIRSSGGYNEQFF TGTGCCAGCATTCGTTCAAGCGGTGGCTACAATGAGCAGTTCTTC
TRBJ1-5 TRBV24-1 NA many CATSDNHSRDQPQHF TGTGCCACCAGTGATAATCACTCAAGGGATCAGCCCCAGCATTTT
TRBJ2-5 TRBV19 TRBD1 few CASSIGDRGGETQYF TGTGCCAGTAGTATAGGGGACAGGGGCGGAGAGACCCAGTACTTC
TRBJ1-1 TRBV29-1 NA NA CSVGRGNTEAFF TGCAGCGTTGGACGGGGGAACACTGAAGCTTTCTTT
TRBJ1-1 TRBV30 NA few CAWSPVRSGEAFF TGTGCCTGGAGTCCAGTTCGCTCAGGAGAAGCTTTCTTT
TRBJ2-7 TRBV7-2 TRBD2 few CASSVAGTTSYEQYF TGTGCCAGCAGTGTAGCGGGGACGACCTCCTACGAGCAGTACTTC
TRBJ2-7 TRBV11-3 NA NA CASSSIGVPSYEQYF TGTGCCAGCAGTTCAATAGGCGTACCATCCTACGAGCAGTACTTC
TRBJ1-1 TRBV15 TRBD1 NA CATSLGQTTEAFF TGTGCCACCAGCCTGGGACAGACCACTGAAGCTTTCTTT
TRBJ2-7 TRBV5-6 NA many CASSLVGFPYEQYF TGTGCCAGCAGCTTGGTCGGGTTCCCCTACGAGCAGTACTTC
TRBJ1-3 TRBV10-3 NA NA CAIGGGNTIYF TGTGCCATCGGAGGGGGAAACACCATATATTTT
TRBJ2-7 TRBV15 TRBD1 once CATSPLGQGDTYEQYF TGTGCCACCAGCCCACTAGGACAGGGCGATACCTACGAGCAGTACTTC
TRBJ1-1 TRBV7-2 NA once CASSLAGGGWQAFF TGTGCCAGCAGCTTAGCGGGCGGGGGCTGGCAAGCTTTCTTT
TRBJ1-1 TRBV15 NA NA CATIRGADTEAFF TGTGCCACCATCCGGGGGGCCGACACTGAAGCTTTCTTT
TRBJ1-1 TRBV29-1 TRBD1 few CSATGDTEAFF TGCAGCGCCACAGGGGACACTGAAGCTTTCTTT
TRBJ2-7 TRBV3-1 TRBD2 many CASSQRGTIEQYF TGTGCCAGCAGCCAACGGGGGACTATCGAGCAGTACTTC
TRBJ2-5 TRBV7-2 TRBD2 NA CASSSYSGGETQYF TGTGCCAGCAGCTCATACTCCGGGGGGGAGACCCAGTACTTC
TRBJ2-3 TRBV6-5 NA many CASSYGTDTQYF TGTGCCAGCAGTTATGGCACAGATACGCAGTATTTT
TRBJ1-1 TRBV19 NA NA CASSISFWNTEAFF TGTGCCAGTAGTATTAGTTTTTGGAACACTGAAGCTTTCTTT
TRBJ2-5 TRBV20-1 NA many CSAPPVGGGETQYF TGCAGTGCTCCACCGGTCGGGGGCGGCGAGACCCAGTACTTC
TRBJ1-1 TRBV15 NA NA CATGKGGVTEAFF TGTGCCACCGGAAAAGGAGGGGTCACTGAAGCTTTCTTT
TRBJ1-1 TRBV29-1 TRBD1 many CSAGTDLNTEAFF TGCAGCGCCGGGACAGACCTGAACACTGAAGCTTTCTTT
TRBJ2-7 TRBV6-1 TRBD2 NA CASGGGVYEQYF TGTGCCTCGGGAGGGGGAGTCTACGAGCAGTACTTC
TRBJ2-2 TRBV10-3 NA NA CAISAGGELFF TGTGCCATCAGTGCGGGCGGGGAGCTGTTTTTT
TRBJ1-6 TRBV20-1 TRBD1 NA CSATQGVENSPLHF TGCAGTGCTACTCAGGGGGTAGAGAATTCACCCCTCCACTTT
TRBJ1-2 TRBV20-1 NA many CSARDLQGSQRYGYTF TGCAGTGCTAGAGACCTACAGGGCTCCCAGAGGTATGGCTACACCTTC
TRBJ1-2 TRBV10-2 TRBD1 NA CASSEKGGDGYTF TGCGCCAGCAGTGAGAAAGGGGGCGATGGCTACACCTTC
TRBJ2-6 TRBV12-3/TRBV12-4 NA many CASSLTDNVLTF TGTGCCAGCAGTTTAACAGACAACGTCCTGACTTTC
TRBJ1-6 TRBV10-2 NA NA CASSRGSRGDSPLHF TGCGCCAGCAGCCGCGGGAGTCGGGGAGATTCACCCCTCCACTTT
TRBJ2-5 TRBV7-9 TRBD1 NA CASRRTGTETQYF TGTGCCAGCAGACGGACAGGAACTGAGACCCAGTACTTC
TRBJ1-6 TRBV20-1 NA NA CSASGGEAGRGRYSPLHF TGCAGTGCTAGCGGTGGAGAAGCAGGAAGGGGCCGATATTCACCCCTCCACTTT
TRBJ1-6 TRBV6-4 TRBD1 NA CASNDRVSSYNSPLHF TGTGCCAGCAATGACAGGGTTAGCTCCTATAATTCACCCCTCCACTTT
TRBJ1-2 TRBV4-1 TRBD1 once CASSQEGTGDPYGYTF TGCGCCAGCAGCCAAGAAGGGACAGGAGACCCCTATGGCTACACCTTC
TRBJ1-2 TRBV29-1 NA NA CSAVQGAYGYTF TGCAGCGCCGTCCAGGGTGCCTATGGCTACACCTTC
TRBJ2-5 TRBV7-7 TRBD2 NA CASSLAGFGETQYF TGTGCTAGCAGCTTAGCGGGGTTTGGAGAGACCCAGTACTTC
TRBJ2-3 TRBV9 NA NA CASSELGGVGDTQYF TGTGCCAGCAGCGAATTAGGAGGGGTCGGGGATACGCAGTATTTT
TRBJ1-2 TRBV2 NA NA CARQIQGGYTF TGTGCCAGACAAATACAGGGCGGCTACACCTTC
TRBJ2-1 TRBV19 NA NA CASSMQLSSYNEQFF TGTGCCAGTAGTATGCAGCTGAGCTCCTACAATGAGCAGTTCTTC
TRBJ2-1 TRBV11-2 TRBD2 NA CASSARTSGSREQFF TGTGCCAGCAGCGCTCGGACTAGCGGGAGTCGAGAGCAGTTCTTC
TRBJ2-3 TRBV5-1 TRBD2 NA CASGKGLAEPTDTQYF TGCGCCAGCGGCAAAGGACTAGCGGAGCCCACAGATACGCAGTATTTC
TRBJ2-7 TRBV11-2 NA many CASSQAERTNSYEQYF TGTGCCAGCAGCCAGGCGGAGCGGACCAACTCCTACGAGCAGTACTTC
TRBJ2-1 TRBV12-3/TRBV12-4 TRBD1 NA CASSPTGTVYNEQFF TGTGCCAGCAGCCCGACAGGGACGGTTTACAATGAGCAGTTCTTC
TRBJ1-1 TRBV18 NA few CASSRESDEAFF TGTGCCAGCTCACGGGAGTCCGACGAAGCTTTCTTT
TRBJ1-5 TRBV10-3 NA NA CAISDPGQLNQPQHF TGTGCCATCAGTGACCCAGGACAGTTGAATCAGCCCCAGCATTTT
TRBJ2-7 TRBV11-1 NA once CASSLGWRVDFYEQYF TGTGCCAGCAGCTTAGGGTGGAGGGTCGATTTCTACGAGCAGTACTTC
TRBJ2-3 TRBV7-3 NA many CASSLWGASTDTQYF TGTGCCAGCAGCTTATGGGGGGCTAGCACAGATACGCAGTATTTT
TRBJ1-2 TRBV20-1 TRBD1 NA CSATADRRGYTF TGCAGTGCTACGGCGGACAGGCGAGGCTACACCTTC
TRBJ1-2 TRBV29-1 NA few CSVGGYTF TGCAGCGTTGGTGGCTACACCTTC
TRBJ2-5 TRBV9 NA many CASSVTSSGETQYF TGTGCCAGCAGCGTCACTAGCTCCGGCGAGACCCAGTACTTC
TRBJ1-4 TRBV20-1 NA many CSASLGPTRNEKLFF TGCAGTGCTAGCCTAGGGCCAACCCGTAATGAAAAACTGTTTTTT
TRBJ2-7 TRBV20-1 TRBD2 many CSAPKFLAGAEQYF TGCAGTGCTCCCAAGTTTTTAGCGGGAGCCGAGCAGTACTTC
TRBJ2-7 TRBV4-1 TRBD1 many CASAYTHRTGIYEQYF TGCGCCAGCGCCTACACCCACCGGACAGGGATCTACGAGCAGTACTTC